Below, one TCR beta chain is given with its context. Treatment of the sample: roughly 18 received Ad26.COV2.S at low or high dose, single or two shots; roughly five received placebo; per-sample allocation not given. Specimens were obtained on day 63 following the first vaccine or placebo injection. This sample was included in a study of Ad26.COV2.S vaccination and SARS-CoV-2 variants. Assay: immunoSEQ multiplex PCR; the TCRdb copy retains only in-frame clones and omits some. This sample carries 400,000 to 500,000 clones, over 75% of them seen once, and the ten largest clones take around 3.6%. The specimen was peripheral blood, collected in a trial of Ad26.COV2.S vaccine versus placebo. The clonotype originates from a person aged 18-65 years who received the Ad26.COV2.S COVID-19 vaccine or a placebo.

CDR3 in amino acids: CASSTFLYQETQYF. For the CDR3, the DNA is TGTGCCAGCAGCACTTTCTTATACCAAGAGACCCAGTACTTC. This rearrangement joins TRBV6-2 or TRBV6-3 to TRBJ2-5; no clear D gene. V dropped 6 bases and J dropped 0 bases, with 11 bases sitting between them. The CDR3 totals 14 residues. CDR1 and CDR2 (germline): MNHEY, SVGEGT.